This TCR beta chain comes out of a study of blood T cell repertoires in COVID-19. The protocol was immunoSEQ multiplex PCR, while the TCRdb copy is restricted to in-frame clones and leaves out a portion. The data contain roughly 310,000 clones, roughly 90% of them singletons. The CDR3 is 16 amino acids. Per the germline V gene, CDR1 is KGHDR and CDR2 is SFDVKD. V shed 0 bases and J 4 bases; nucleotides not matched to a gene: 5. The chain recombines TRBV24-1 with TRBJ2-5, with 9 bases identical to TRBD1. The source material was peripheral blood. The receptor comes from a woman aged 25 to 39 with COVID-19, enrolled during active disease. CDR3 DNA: TGTGCCACCAGTGATTTGCTGACAGGGGGTGTAGAGACCCAGTACTTC. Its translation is CATSDLLTGGVETQYF.